This T cell receptor beta chain was captured in a study of immune evolution from preneoplasia to lung adenocarcinoma. General study points: Later-stage lesions appeared to have more T cells, more diversity, less clonality.

Germline values: CDR1 SGHVS, CDR2 FQNEAQ. V trimming: 6 bases; J trimming: 9 bases; junction bases outside the gene matches: 12. This CDR3 is 15 amino acids long. Patients had resection in Japan or China between the mid-2010s and the late 2010s. Histologic diagnosis was independently verified by two lung pathologists. Libraries were prepared by immunoSEQ multiplex PCR; TCRdb keeps only in-frame clonotypes and omits some of them. The sample includes about 800 clones, 35% to 45% of them seen just once. Only a few counts were recorded for this clone. Its matching antigen is unknown. This chain uses TRBV7-8 with TRBJ1-5; 9 bases line up with TRBD1. The clonotype was recovered from a person aged 45-65 years with lung adenocarcinoma. The specimen sequenced was FFPE normal lung tissue adjacent to the tumor. CDR3 in DNA: TGTGCCAGCAGGAGGGACAGGGCCCCTTCTGGGCCCCAGCATTTT. This encodes CASRRDRAPSGPQHF.